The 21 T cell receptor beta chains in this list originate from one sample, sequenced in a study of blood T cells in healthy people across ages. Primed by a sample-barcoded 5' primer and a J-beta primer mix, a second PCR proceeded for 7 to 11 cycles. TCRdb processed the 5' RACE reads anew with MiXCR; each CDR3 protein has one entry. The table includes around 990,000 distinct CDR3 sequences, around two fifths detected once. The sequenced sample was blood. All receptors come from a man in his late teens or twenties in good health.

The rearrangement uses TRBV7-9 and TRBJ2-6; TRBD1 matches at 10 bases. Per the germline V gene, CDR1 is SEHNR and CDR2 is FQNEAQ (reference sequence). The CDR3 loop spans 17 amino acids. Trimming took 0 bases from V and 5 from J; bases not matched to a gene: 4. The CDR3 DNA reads TGTGCCAGCAGCTTAGCGGACAGGGGGGAGTGGGCCAACGTCCTGACTTTC. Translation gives CASSLADRGEWANVLTF.

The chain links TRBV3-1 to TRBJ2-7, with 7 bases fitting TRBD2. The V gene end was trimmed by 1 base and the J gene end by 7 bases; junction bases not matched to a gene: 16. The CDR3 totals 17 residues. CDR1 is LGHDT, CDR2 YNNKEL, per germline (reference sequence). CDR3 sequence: CASSQGLGSGANNEQYF. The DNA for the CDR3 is TGTGCCAGCAGCCAAGGATTGGGGAGCGGGGCTAACAATGAGCAGTACTTC.

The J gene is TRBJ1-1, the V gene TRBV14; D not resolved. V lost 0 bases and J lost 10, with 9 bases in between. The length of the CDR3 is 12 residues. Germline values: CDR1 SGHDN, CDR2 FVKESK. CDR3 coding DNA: TGTGCCAGCAGCCAAGATCAAAGTCCAGCTTTCTTT. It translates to CASSQDQSPAFF.

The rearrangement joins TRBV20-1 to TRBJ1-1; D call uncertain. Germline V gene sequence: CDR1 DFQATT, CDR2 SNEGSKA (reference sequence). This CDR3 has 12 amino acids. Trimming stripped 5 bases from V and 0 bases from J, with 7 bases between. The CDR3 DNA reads TGCAGTGCTTCTAAAGTGAACACTGAAGCTTTCTTT. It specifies CSASKVNTEAFF.

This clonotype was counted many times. The CDR3 nucleotides read TGTGCCAGCAGCTCTGGACAGGGCAGAAATCAGCCCCAGCATTTT. Amino acid sequence: CASSSGQGRNQPQHF. The V and J genes are TRBV7-2 and TRBJ1-5, with 8 bases aligning to TRBD1. Trimming at V came to 4 bases and at J to 4 bases, leaving 6 bases not matched to a gene. The CDR3 extends over 15 amino acids. The germline V gene has CDR1 SGHTA and CDR2 FQGNSA.

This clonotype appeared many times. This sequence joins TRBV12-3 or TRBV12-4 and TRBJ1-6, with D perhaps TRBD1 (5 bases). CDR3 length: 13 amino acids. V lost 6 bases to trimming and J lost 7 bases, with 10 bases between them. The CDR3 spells CASRRDRNSPLHF. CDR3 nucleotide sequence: TGTGCCAGCAGACGGGACCGGAATTCACCCCTCCACTTT.

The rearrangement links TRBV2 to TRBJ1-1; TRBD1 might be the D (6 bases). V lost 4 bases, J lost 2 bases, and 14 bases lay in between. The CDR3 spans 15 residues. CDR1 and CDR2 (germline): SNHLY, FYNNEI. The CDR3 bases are TGTGCCAGCAGTGGCGGCGGGACAAAAAACACTGAAGCTTTCTTT. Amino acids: CASSGGGTKNTEAFF. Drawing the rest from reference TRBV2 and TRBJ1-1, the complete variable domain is EPEVTQTPSHQVTQMGQEVILRCVPISNHLYFYWYRQILGQKVEFLVSFYNNEISEKSEIFDDQFSVERPDGSNFTLKIRSTKLEDSAMYFCASSGGGTKNTEAFFGQGTRLTVV.

The CDR3 nucleotides are TGCGCCAGCAGCCCGCGGATTAACGCCCCAGAGACCCAGTACTTC. It encodes CASSPRINAPETQYF. The chain joins TRBV4-3 to TRBJ2-5; D is undetermined. The CDR3 sequence is 15 residues long. Germline V lookup: CDR1 LGHNA, CDR2 YSLEER. Trimming pared 4 bases from V and 4 bases from J, leaving 16 bases between.

CDR3 loop: CASSPRLAGGPETQYF. The CDR3 region has the DNA TGTGCCAGCAGTCCCCGACTAGCGGGGGGGCCGGAGACCCAGTACTTC. The J gene is TRBJ2-5, the V gene TRBV12-3 or TRBV12-4; 14 bases agree with TRBD2. The length of the CDR3 is 16 residues. Trimming cost V 5 bases and J 5 bases; bases outside gene matches: 7.

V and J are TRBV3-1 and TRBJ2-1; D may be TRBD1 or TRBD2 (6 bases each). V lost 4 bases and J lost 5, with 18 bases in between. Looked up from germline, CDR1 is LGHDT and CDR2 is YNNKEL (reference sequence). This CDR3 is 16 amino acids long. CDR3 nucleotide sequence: TGTGCCAGCAGCCCCTTGGGGGGCGGAGCACACAATGAGCAGTTCTTC. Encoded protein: CASSPLGGGAHNEQFF.

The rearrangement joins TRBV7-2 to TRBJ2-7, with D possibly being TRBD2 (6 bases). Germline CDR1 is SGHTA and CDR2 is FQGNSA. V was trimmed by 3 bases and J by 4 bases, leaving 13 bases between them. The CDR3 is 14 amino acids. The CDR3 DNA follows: TGTGCCAGCAGCTTTGACGCGGGGAAGTACGAGCAGTACTTC. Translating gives CASSFDAGKYEQYF.

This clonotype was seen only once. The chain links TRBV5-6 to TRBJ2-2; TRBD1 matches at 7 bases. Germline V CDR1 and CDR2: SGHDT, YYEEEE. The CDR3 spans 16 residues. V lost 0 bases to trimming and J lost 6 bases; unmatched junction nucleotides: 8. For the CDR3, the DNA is TGTGCCAGCAGCTTGGGACAGGGCTTACGGTCCGGGGAGCTGTTTTTT. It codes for CASSLGQGLRSGELFF.

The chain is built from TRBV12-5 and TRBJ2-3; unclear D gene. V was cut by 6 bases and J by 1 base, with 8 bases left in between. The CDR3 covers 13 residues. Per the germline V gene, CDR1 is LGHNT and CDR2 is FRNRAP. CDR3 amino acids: CASGKAGTDTQYF. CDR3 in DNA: TGTGCTAGTGGAAAGGCCGGCACAGATACGCAGTATTTT.

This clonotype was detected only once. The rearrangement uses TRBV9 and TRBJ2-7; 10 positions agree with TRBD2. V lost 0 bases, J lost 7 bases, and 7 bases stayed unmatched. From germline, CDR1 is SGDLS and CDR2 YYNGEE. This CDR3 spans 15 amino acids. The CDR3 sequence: CASSVEPSGGNEQYF. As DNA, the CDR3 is TGTGCCAGCAGCGTAGAGCCTAGCGGGGGTAATGAGCAGTACTTC.

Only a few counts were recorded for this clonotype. CDR3 residues: CASSLGARRGNQPQHF. The DNA of the CDR3 is TGTGCCAGCAGCTTAGGGGCCCGGCGGGGCAATCAGCCCCAGCATTTT. This chain connects TRBV7-8 to TRBJ1-5; D not certain. V shed 1 base and J shed 2 bases, with 12 bases lying between them. CDR3 length equals 16 residues. Per germline, CDR1 SGHVS and CDR2 FQNEAQ.

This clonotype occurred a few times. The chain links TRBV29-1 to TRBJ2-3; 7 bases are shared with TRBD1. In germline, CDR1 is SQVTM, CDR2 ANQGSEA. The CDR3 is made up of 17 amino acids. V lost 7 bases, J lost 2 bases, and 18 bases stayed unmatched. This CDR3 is CSGYMLGDRESTDTQYF. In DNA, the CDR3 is TGCAGCGGTTATATGTTGGGGGACAGAGAATCCACAGATACGCAGTATTTT.

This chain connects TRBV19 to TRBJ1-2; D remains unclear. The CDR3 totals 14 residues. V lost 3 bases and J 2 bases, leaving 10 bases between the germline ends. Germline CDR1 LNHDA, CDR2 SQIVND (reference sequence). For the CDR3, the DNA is TGTGCCAGTAGTATGAGGGATTACAACTATGGCTACACCTTC. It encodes CASSMRDYNYGYTF.

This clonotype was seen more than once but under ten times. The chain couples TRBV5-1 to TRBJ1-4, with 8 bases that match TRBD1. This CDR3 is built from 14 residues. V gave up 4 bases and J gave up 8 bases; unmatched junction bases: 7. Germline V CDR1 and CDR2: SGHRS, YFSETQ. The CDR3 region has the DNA TGCGCCAGCAGCCTGGGACAGGTGGGAGAAAAACTGTTTTTT. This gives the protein CASSLGQVGEKLFF. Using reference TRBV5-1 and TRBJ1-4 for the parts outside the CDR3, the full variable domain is KAGVTQTPRYLIKTRGQQVTLSCSPISGHRSVSWYQQTPGQGLQFLFEYFSETQRNKGNFPGRFSGRQFSNSRSEMNVSTLELGDSALYLCASSLGQVGEKLFFGSGTQLSVL.

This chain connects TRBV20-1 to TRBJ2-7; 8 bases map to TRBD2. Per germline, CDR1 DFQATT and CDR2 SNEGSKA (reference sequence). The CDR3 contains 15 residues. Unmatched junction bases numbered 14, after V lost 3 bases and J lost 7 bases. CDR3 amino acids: CSASKRGNRMNEQYF. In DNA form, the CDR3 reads TGCAGTGCTAGTAAGCGGGGGAACCGCATGAATGAGCAGTACTTC.

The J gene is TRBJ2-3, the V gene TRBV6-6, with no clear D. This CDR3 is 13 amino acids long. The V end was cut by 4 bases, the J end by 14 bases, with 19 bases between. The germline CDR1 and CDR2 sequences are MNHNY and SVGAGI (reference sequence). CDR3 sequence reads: CASSFTQDPQPYF. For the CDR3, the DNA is TGTGCCAGCAGTTTCACCCAGGACCCACAGCCGTATTTT.

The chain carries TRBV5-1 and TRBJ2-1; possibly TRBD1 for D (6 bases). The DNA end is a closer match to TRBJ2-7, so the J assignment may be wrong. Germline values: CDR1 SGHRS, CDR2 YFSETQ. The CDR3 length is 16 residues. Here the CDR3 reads CASSGRQESSYNEQYF. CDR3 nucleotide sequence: TGCGCCAGCAGCGGTCGACAGGAGAGCTCCTACAATGAGCAGTACTTC.